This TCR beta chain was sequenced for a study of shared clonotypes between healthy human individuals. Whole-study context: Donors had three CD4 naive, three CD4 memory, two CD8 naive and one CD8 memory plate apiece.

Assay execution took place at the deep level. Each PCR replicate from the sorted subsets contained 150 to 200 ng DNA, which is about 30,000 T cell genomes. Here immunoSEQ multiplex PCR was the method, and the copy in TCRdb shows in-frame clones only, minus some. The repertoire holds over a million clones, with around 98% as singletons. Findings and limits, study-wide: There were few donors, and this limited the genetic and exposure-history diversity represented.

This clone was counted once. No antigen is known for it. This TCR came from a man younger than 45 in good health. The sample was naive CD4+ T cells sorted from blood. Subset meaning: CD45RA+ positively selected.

This CDR3 is CASRAAGFGYEQYF. DNA for the CDR3: TGTGCCAGCAGAGCAGCGGGTTTTGGCTACGAGCAGTACTTC. V and J are TRBV6-1 and TRBJ2-7; D is perhaps TRBD2 (6 bases). The V and J ends lost 6 bases and 3 bases respectively, with 15 bases between them. Germline V gene data show CDR1 as MNHNS and CDR2 as SASEGT. This CDR3 comprises 14 residues.